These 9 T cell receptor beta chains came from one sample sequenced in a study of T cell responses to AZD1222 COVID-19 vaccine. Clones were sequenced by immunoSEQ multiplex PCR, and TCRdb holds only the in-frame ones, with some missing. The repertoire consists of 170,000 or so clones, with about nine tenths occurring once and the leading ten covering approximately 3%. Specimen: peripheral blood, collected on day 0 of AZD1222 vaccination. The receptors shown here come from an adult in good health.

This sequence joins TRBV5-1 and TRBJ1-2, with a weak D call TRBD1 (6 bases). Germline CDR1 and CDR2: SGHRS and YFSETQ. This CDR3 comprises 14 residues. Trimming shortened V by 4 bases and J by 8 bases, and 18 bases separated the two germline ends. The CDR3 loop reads CASSPLGGAGGYTF. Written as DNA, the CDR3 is TGCGCCAGCAGCCCTCTGGGGGGGGCGGGCGGCTACACCTTC.

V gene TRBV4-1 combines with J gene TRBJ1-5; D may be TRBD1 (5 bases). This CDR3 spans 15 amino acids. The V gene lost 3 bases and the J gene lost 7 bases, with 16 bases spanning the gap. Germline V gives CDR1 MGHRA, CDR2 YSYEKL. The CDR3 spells CASSHAGGGDQPQHF. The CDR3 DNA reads TGCGCCAGCAGCCATGCAGGCGGGGGGGACCAGCCCCAGCATTTT.

This CDR3 is CSVEWQTGPGGVTDTQYF. CDR3 nucleotide sequence: TGCAGCGTTGAATGGCAAACAGGGCCGGGGGGGGTCACAGATACGCAGTATTTT. This chain uses TRBV29-1 with TRBJ2-3, with 8 bases fitting TRBD2. The CDR3 runs 18 residues. Looked up from germline, CDR1 is SQVTM and CDR2 is ANQGSEA. V shed 2 bases, J shed 2 bases, and the junction held 15 bases outside the gene matches.

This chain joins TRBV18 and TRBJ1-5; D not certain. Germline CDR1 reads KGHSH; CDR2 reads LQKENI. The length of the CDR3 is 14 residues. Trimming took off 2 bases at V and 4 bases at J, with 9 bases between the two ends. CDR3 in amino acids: CASSPGRSNQPQHF. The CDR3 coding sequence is TGTGCCAGCTCACCAGGCAGGAGTAATCAGCCCCAGCATTTT.

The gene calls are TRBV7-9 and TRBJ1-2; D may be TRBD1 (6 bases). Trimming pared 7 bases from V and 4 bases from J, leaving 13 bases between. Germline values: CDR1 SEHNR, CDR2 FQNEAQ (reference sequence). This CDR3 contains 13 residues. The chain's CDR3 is CASITGGSYGYTF. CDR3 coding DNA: TGTGCCAGCATCACCGGGGGCAGCTATGGCTACACCTTC.

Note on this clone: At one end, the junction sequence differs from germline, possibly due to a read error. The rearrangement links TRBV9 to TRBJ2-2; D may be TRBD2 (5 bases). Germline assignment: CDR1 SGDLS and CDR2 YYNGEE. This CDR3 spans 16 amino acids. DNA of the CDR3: TGTGCCAGCAGCTCTACGGGCCGGTCGAACACCGGGAAGCTGTTTTTT. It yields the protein CASSSTGRSNTGKLFF.

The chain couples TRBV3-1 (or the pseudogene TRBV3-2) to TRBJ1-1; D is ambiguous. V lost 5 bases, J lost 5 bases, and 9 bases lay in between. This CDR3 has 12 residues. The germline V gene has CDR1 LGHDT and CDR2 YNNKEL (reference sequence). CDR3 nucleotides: TGTGCCAGCAGCTCAGGCTTAACTGAAGCTTTCTTT. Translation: CASSSGLTEAFF.

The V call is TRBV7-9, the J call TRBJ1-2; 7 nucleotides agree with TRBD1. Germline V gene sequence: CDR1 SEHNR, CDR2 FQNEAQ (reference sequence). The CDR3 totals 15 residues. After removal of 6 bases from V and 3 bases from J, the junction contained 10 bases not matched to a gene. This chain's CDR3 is CASSLTGEAHYGYTF. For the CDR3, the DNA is TGTGCCAGCAGTTTAACAGGGGAGGCTCACTATGGCTACACCTTC.

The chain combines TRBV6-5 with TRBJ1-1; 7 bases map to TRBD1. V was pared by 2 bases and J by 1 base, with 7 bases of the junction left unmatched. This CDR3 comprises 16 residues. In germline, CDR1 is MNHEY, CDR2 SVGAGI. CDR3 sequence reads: CASSYRGRKRNTEAFF. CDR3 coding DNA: TGTGCCAGCAGTTACAGGGGGCGGAAAAGGAACACTGAAGCTTTCTTT.